The entry that follows covers one TCR beta chain sequence. Only a few counts were recorded for this clone. Which antigen it targets is not known. Base qualities are missing; no much larger clone stands one base away. The library was prepared using the immunoSEQ multiplex PCR assay. TCRdb limited this immuneACCESS table to in-frame rearrangements with V and J called. A share of clones is missing; checked studies link under half to unresolved V genes, and the rest is unexplained. Counted in this sample were fewer than 40,000 clones; almost 95% of them appeared once. The ten largest account for about 0.34% of the sample. These data come from a study of T cell changes during pregnancy in multiple sclerosis (dated by TCRdb to the late 2010s). Background for the entire study: Changes in the T cell repertoire over the course of pregnancy were examined in this study in women with multiple sclerosis.

The CDR3 starts with the cysteine, ends with the phenylalanine, and has 14 residues. The kept DNA is CDR3 alone, 42 bases in frame from the first base. The germline V gene sets CDR1 to SQVTM and CDR2 to ANQGSEA. The junction carries 10 bases between V and J, which are trimmed by 4 bases and 0 bases respectively. The sequence came from a female donor with multiple sclerosis, enrolled in a pregnancy study. The specimen was CD4+ T cells from peripheral blood mononuclear cells, collected after pregnancy. Rearrangement joined TRBV29-1 to TRBJ1-3, with the D segment identity uncertain. The CDR3 in this case is CSVADISSGNTIYF. The base sequence is TGCAGCGTTGCTGACATCAGCTCTGGAAACACCATATATTTT.